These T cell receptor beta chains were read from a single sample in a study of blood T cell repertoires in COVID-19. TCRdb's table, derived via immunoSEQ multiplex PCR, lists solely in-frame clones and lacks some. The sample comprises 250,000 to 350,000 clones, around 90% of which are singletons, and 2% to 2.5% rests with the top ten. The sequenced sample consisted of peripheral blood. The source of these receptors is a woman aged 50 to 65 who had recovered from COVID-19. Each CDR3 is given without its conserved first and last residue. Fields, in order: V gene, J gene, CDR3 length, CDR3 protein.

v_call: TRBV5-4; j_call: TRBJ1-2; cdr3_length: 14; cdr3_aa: ASSFKAGITNYGYT
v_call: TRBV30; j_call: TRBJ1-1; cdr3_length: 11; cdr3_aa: AWSGQGSTEAF
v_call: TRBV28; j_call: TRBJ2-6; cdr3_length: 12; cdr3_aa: ASRGATGANVLT
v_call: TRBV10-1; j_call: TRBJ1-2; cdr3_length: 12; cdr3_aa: ASSGPGQEYGYT
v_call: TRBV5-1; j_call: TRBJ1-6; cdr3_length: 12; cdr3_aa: ASSFDRGISPLH
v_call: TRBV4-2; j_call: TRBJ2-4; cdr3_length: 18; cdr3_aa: ASSQARGLAGGFAKNIQY
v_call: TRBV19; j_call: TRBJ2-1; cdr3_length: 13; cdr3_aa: ASSIALAGGYEQF
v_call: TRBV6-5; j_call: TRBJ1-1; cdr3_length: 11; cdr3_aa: ASTLAGTTEAF
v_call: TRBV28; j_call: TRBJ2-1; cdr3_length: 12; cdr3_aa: ASSLGGAYNEQF
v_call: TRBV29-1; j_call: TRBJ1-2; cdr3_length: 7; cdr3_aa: SVGEGYT
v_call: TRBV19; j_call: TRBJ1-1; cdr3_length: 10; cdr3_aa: ATQGDSTEAF
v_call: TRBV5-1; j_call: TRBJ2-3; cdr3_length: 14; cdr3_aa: ASSLMGQGSTDTQY
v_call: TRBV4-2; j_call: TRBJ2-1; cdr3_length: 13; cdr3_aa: ASSQSQGANNEQF
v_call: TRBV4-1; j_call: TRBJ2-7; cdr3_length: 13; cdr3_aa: ASSLTWDRDYEQY